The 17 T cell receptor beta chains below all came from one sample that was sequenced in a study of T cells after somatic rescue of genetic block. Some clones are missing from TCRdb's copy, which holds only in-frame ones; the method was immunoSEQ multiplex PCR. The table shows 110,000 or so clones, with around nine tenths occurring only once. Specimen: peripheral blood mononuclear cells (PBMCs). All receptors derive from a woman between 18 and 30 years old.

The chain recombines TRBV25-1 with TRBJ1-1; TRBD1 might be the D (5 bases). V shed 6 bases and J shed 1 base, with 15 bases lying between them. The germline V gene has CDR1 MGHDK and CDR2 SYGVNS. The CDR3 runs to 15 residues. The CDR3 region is CASSERVGTNTEAFF. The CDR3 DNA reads TGTGCCAGCAGCGAAAGGGTAGGGACGAACACTGAAGCTTTCTTT.

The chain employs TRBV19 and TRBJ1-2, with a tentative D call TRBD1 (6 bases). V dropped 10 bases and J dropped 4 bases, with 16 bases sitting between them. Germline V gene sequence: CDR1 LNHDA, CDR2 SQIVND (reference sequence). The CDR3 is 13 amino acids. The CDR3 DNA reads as TGTGCCACCCGGGACCGGGGGCCCTATGGCTACACCTTC. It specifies CATRDRGPYGYTF.

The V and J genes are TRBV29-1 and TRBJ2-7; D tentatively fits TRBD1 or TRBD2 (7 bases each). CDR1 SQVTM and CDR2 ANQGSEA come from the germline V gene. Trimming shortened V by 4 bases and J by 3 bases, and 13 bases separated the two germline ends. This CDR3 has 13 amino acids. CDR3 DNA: TGCAGCGTTGGGCAGGGGGAGGGCTACGAGCAGTACTTC. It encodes CSVGQGEGYEQYF.

CDR3 nucleotides: TGTGCCAGCAGTCCGGGGGTAGCTGGTGAGCAGTTCTTC. Amino acids: CASSPGVAGEQFF. V and J are TRBV27 and TRBJ2-1; D is perhaps TRBD2 (6 bases). With 5 bases removed from V and 9 bases from J, the gap between germline ends came to 14 bases. The germline V gene has CDR1 MNHEY and CDR2 SMNVEV (reference sequence). The CDR3 extends over 13 amino acids.

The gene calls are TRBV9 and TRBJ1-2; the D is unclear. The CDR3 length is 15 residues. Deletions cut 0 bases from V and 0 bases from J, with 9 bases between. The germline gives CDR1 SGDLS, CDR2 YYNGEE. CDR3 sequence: CASSVGGLTNYGYTF. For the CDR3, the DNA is TGTGCCAGCAGCGTAGGGGGATTGACTAACTATGGCTACACCTTC.

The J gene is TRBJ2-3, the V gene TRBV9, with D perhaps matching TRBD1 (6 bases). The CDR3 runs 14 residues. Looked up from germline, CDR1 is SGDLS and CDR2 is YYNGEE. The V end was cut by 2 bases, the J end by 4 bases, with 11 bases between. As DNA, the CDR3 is TGTGCCAGCAGCGTGGGGGCGTCCCCAGATACGCAGTATTTT. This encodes CASSVGASPDTQYF.

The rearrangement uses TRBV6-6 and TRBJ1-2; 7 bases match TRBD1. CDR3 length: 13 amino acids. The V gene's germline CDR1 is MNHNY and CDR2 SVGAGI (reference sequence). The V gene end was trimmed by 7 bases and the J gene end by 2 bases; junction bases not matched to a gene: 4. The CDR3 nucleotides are TGTGCCAGCACCCCAGGGGGGAACTATGGCTACACCTTC. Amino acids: CASTPGGNYGYTF.

The DNA of the CDR3 is TGTGCCAGCAGCTTGCCCGGACAGGGGAACTATGGCTACACCTTC. Its translation is CASSLPGQGNYGYTF. The chain links TRBV5-6 to TRBJ1-2, with 9 bases fitting TRBD1. With 1 base clipped from V and 2 bases from J, the junction kept 3 bases outside the gene matches. This CDR3 region has 15 residues. Germline V lookup: CDR1 SGHDT, CDR2 YYEEEE.

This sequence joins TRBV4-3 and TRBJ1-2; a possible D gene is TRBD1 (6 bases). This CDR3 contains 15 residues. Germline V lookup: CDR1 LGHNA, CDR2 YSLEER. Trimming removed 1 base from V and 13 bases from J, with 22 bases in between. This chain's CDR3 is CASSQAGTPARGLTF. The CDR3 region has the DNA TGCGCCAGCAGCCAAGCCGGGACTCCTGCCAGGGGTCTCACCTTC.

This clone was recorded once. The CDR3, as DNA: TGTGCCAGCAGTTTATCAGGGAAATTGATGCCCCAGCATTTT. It encodes CASSLSGKLMPQHF. This chain uses TRBV28 with TRBJ1-5, with D perhaps TRBD1 (5 bases). The CDR3 loop spans 14 amino acids. Trimming took off 1 base at V and 9 bases at J, with 13 bases between the two ends. Germline lookup yields CDR1 MDHEN and CDR2 SYDVKM. Based on the CDR3 plus reference TRBV28 and TRBJ1-5, the full variable domain is DVKVTQSSRYLVKRTGEKVFLECVQDMDHENMFWYRQDPGLGLRLIYFSYDVKMKEKGDIPEGYSVSREKKERFSLILESASTNQTSMYLCASSLSGKLMPQHFGDGTRLSIL.

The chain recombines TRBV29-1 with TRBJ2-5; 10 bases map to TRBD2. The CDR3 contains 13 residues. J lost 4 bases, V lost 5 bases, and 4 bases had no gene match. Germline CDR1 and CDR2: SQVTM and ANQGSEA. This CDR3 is CSVHSSGGETQYF. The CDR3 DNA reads TGCAGCGTTCACTCTAGCGGGGGAGAGACCCAGTACTTC.

The DNA of the CDR3 is TGTGCCAGTACCCCTTCTCTGGCGGAAGAGACCCAGTACTTC. This codes for CASTPSLAEETQYF. The chain joins TRBV19 to TRBJ2-5; D not certain. Germline CDR1 and CDR2: LNHDA and SQIVND (reference sequence). This CDR3 contains 14 residues. Between the trimmed V and J ends, which lost 7 bases and 3 bases, there was a span of 15 bases.

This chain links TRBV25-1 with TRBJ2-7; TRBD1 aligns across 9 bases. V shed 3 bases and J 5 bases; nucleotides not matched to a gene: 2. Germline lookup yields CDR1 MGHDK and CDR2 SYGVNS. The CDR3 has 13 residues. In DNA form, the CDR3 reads TGTGCCAGCAGTGATGGGACAGGGAACGAGCAGTACTTC. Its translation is CASSDGTGNEQYF.

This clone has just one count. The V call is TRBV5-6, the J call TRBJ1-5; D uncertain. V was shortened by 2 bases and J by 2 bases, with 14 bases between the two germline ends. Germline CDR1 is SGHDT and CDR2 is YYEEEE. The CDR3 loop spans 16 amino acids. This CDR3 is CASSFWDPWGNQPQHF. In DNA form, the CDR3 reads TGTGCCAGCAGCTTCTGGGATCCCTGGGGCAATCAGCCCCAGCATTTT.

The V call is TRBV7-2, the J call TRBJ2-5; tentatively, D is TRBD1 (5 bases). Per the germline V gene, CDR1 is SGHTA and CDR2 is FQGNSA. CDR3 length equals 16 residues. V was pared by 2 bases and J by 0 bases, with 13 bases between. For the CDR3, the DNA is TGTGCCAGCAGCTTAAGTGGACATAAGTACCAAGAGACCCAGTACTTC. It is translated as CASSLSGHKYQETQYF.

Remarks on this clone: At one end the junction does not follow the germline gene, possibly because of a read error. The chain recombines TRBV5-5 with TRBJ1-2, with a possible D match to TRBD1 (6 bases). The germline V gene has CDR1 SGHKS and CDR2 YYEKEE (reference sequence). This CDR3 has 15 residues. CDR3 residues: CASGFQGIGLNGYTF. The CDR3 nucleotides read TGTGCCAGCGGCTTCCAGGGGATCGGGTTGAATGGCTACACCTTC.

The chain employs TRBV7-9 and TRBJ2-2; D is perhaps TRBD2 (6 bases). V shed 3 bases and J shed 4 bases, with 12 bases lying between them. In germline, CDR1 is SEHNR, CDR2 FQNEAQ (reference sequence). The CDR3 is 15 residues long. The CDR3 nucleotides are TGTGCCAGCAGCTTTGGGGACTCCTTCACCGGGGAGCTGTTTTTT. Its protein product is CASSFGDSFTGELFF.